The clone carrying this T cell receptor beta chain came up a few times. The data stem from a study of blood T cell repertoires in COVID-19. Turning to the study itself: COVID-19 samples from acute and convalescent phases originated in the United States, Italy and Spain. T cells, B-cell-depleted T cells, or PBMCs provided the cDNA or gDNA that served as material.

Authors' analysis steps: Reference gene primer amplification gave nucleated cell count estimates. The protocol was immunoSEQ multiplex PCR, while the TCRdb copy is restricted to in-frame clones and leaves out a portion. For V, J and clone size, that table is used; D and trimming come from the DNA. Of fewer than 250,000 clones detected, about four fifths appear once; the ten largest clones hold about 9.4%. Sample: peripheral blood. This TCR was sampled from a woman at least 80 years old with acute or convalescent COVID-19.

CDR3 DNA: TGTGCCAGCAGTTCATGGCTAGCGGGGGGCGGTGAGCAGTTCTTC. Protein product: CASSSWLAGGGEQFF. This chain uses TRBV6-2 or TRBV6-3 with TRBJ2-1, with 11 positions matching TRBD2. The CDR3 spans 15 residues. Trimming took 4 bases from V and 9 from J; bases not matched to a gene: 8. Germline CDR1 reads MNHEY; CDR2 reads SVGEGT.